Described below is a single T cell receptor (beta chain) sequence and its context. Other DNA variants within this sample encode the same CDR3. These data are taken from a study of shared clonotypes between healthy human individuals. Trimming removed 0 bases at V and 5 bases at J, with 11 bases between. Germline V lookup: CDR1 SGHRS, CDR2 YFSETQ. The CDR3 spans 14 residues. In the study's own analysis: In the immunoSEQ data, sequences were junction-only and lacked quality scores, so filtering differed. Only in-frame clones appear in the TCRdb table, and some are missing; sequencing was by immunoSEQ multiplex PCR. The V and J calls and clone size were taken over from that table, and D and trimming were inferred from the DNA. Found here are approximately 1,000,000 clones, approximately 77% of them singletons; the top ten hold 0.89%.

Specimen: memory CD4+ T cells from PBMCs. The subset was: CD45RA-negative fraction. This TCR was recovered from a man in his late teens or twenties in good health. Some clones in this sample may be carry-over from other donors' samples. The chain joins TRBV5-1 to TRBJ1-1; tentative D call: TRBD1 (5 bases). CDR3 loop: CASSLGHGGTEAFF. The DNA of the CDR3 is TGCGCCAGCAGCTTGGGGCACGGGGGAACTGAAGCTTTCTTT. The variable domain in full, completed from reference TRBV5-1 and TRBJ1-1, reads KAGVTQTPRYLIKTRGQQVTLSCSPISGHRSVSWYQQTPGQGLQFLFEYFSETQRNKGNFPGRFSGRQFSNSRSEMNVSTLELGDSALYLCASSLGHGGTEAFFGQGTRLTVV.